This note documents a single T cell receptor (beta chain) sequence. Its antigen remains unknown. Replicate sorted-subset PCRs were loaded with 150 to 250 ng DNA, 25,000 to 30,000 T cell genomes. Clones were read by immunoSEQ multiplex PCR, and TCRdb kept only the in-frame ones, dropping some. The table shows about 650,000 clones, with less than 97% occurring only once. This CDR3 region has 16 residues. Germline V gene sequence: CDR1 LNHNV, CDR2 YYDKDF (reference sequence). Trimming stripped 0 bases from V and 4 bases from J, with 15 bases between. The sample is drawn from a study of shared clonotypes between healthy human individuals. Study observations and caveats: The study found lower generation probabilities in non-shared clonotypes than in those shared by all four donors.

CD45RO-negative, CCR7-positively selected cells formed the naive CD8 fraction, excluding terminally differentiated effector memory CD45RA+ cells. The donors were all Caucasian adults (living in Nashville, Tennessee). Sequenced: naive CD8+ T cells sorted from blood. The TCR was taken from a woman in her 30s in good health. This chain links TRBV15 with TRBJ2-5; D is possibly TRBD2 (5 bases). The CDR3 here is CATSRDWEQWVETQYF. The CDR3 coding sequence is TGTGCCACCAGCAGAGATTGGGAGCAGTGGGTAGAGACCCAGTACTTC. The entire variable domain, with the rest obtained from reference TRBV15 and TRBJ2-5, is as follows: DAMVIQNPRYQVTQFGKPVTLSCSQTLNHNVMYWYQQKSSQAPKLLFHYYDKDFNNEADTPDNFQSRRPNTSFCFLDIRSPGLGDTAMYLCATSRDWEQWVETQYFGPGTRLLVL.